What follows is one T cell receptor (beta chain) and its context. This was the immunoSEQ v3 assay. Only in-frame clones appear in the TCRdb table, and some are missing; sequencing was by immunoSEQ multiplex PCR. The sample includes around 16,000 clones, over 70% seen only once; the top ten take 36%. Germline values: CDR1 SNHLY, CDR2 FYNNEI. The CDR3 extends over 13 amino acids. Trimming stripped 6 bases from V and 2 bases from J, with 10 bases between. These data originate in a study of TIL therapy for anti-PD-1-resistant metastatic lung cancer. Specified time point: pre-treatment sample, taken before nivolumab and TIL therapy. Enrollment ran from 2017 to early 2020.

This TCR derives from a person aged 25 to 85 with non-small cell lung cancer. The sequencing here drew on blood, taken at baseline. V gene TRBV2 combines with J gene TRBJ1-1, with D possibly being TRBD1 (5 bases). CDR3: CASRVDRNTEAFF. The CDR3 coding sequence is TGTGCCAGCAGGGTAGACAGAAACACTGAAGCTTTCTTT.